This T cell receptor beta chain was sequenced in a study of blood T cell repertoires in COVID-19. Note on this clone: This sample includes further DNA sequences coding for the same CDR3.

Profiled with immunoSEQ multiplex PCR; TCRdb holds only in-frame clones, not every one. Here the sample spans more than 55,000 clones, around 77% being singletons. The CDR3 is 15 residues long. After removal of 1 base from V and 1 base from J, the junction contained 2 bases not matched to a gene. The germline V gene has CDR1 MGHRA and CDR2 YSYEKL. The source material was peripheral blood. V is TRBV4-1 and J is TRBJ2-7; 9 positions agree with TRBD2. The source is a man at least 80 years old with active or convalescent COVID-19. The CDR3 bases are TGCGCCAGCAGCCAAGTAGCGGGGGCGTCCTACGAGCAGTACTTC. Translated: CASSQVAGASYEQYF.